This T cell receptor (beta chain) was documented in a study of CD8+ T cells in alopecia areata. Study summary: Administration of oral tofacitinib to treated patients was at 5 to 10 mg twice daily.

RNA, once extracted, was reverse transcribed into cDNA for use as the sequencing template. Assay: immunoSEQ multiplex PCR; the TCRdb copy retains only in-frame clones and omits some. The sample contains 100,000 to 150,000 clones, less than 45% of which appear only once. Obtained from alopecia areata patients were lesional scalp punch biopsies along with peripheral blood. Regarding the study as a whole: Scalp sequencing also captures normal skin's resident alphabeta T cells.

This clone was found a few times. What it binds is unknown. Germline trimming cut 7 bases from V and 1 base from J; bases unmatched to any gene: 6. The CDR3 loop spans 13 amino acids. Germline CDR1 and CDR2: SQVTM and ANQGSEA. Source material: CD4+ T cells sorted from blood. This receptor was identified in a human donor with alopecia areata. The chain has TRBV29-1 and TRBJ1-1; 7 bases are shared with TRBD1. The CDR3 coding sequence is TGCAGCGCTCTTAGGACAGGGAACACTGAAGCTTTCTTT. The encoded protein is CSALRTGNTEAFF.